These 28 T cell receptor beta chains originate from one sample sequenced in a study of post-analysis software for immune sequencing data. Regarding the study as a whole: When patients were compared with controls, roughly five TRBV segments were more frequent, TRBV5-6, TRBV5-1 and TRBV20-1 among them.

Unique molecular identifiers had been added to the TCR beta cDNA libraries. TCRdb redid the calling of the PCR reads with MiXCR, one entry per CDR3 protein. The sample lists about 760,000 distinct CDR3 sequences; around 27% were seen once. Their specific antigens are unknown. The sample comprised blood. The receptors derive from a girl aged 5-17 years with multiple sclerosis.

The CDR3 DNA sequence: TGCAGTGCTAGGGGACTAGCGGGGATCACAGATACGCAGTATTTT. As protein: CSARGLAGITDTQYF. V is TRBV20-1 and J is TRBJ2-3; the match to TRBD2 covers 13 bases. Per the germline V gene, CDR1 is DFQATT and CDR2 is SNEGSKA (reference sequence). Losses at the gene ends were 3 bases for V and 2 bases for J; bases not matched to a gene: 2. CDR3 size: 15 residues.

This clonotype was recorded a few times. The chain is built from TRBV7-2 and TRBJ2-6; D ambiguous. This CDR3 spans 17 amino acids. CDR1 and CDR2 (germline): SGHTA, FQGNSA. Trimming shortened V by 5 bases and J by 0 bases, and 14 bases separated the two germline ends. CDR3 protein: CASSGRSQLSGANVLTF. The CDR3 nucleotides are TGTGCCAGCAGCGGCCGGTCGCAGCTCTCTGGGGCCAACGTCCTGACTTTC.

The chain links TRBV21-1 to TRBJ2-3. TRBV21-1 is a pseudogene segment. The CDR3 runs to 18 residues. The CDR3 protein is CASSKVRILEPGTDTQYF. As DNA, the CDR3 is TGTGCCAGCAGCAAAGTGAGGATCTTGGAGCCAGGCACAGATACGCAGTATTTT.

This clonotype occurred a few times. This chain connects TRBV20-1 to TRBJ2-5, with no clear D. Trimming shortened V by 3 bases and J by 2 bases, and 7 bases separated the two germline ends. Germline CDR1 reads DFQATT; CDR2 reads SNEGSKA (reference sequence). The CDR3 has 12 residues. CDR3 in amino acids: CSASIQQETQYF. Here the CDR3 DNA reads TGCAGTGCTAGTATACAGCAAGAGACCCAGTACTTC.

This rearrangement joins TRBV7-2 to TRBJ2-1; D is uncertain. There are 13 residues in the CDR3. Trimming removed 5 bases from V and 8 bases from J, with 13 bases in between. CDR1 and CDR2 from the germline V gene are SGHTA and FQGNSA. DNA for the CDR3: TGTGCCAGCAGCAATAGTAGACGCGATGAGCAGTTCTTC. This sequence encodes CASSNSRRDEQFF.

The CDR3 region is CASTPGTHRSGYTF. CDR3 nucleotide sequence: TGTGCCAGCACACCCGGGACACACAGGAGTGGCTACACCTTC. V usage is TRBV12-3 or TRBV12-4 and J usage is TRBJ1-2; tentative D call: TRBD1 (6 bases). The CDR3 has 14 amino acids. The germline V and J ends were trimmed by 7 bases and 7 bases, with 19 bases remaining between them.

This rearrangement joins TRBV9 to TRBJ2-1; tentative D call: TRBD2 (5 bases). The germline V gene has CDR1 SGDLS and CDR2 YYNGEE. Trimming removed 1 base at V and 1 base at J, with 9 bases between. CDR3 length: 15 amino acids. The CDR3, as DNA: TGTGCCAGCAGCGTATACGAGGGATCCTACAATGAGCAGTTCTTC. It translates to CASSVYEGSYNEQFF.

This clonotype was counted a few times. The rearrangement links TRBV18 to TRBJ1-2, with D perhaps matching TRBD1 (5 bases). There are 15 residues in the CDR3. Trimming left V 0 bases short and J 4 bases short, with 12 bases between. The germline V gene has CDR1 KGHSH and CDR2 LQKENI. The CDR3, as DNA: TGTGCCAGCTCACCACCGCAGGGACCAGGCTATGGCTACACCTTC. It encodes CASSPPQGPGYGYTF. Full variable domain (outside the CDR3, taken from reference TRBV18 and TRBJ1-2): NAGVMQNPRHLVRRRGQEARLRCSPMKGHSHVYWYRQLPEEGLKFMVYLQKENIIDESGMPKERFSAEFPKEGPSILRIQQVVRGDSAAYFCASSPPQGPGYGYTFGSGTRLTVV.

Regarding this clonotype: Being one base from a much bigger clone, this may be a read error. The chain combines TRBV10-3 with TRBJ1-2; D gene uncertain. Per the germline V gene, CDR1 is ENHRY and CDR2 is SYGVKD. CDR3 length: 13 residues. Between the trimmed V and J ends, which lost 6 bases and 2 bases, there was a span of 10 bases. Written as DNA, the CDR3 is TGTGCCATCAGGCCAGACCCAAACTATGGCTACACCTTC. It yields the protein CAIRPDPNYGYTF.

This clonotype was counted only a few times. V and J are TRBV20-1 and TRBJ2-5; 7 bases match TRBD2. V lost 3 bases, J lost 3 bases, and 13 bases stayed unmatched. This CDR3 comprises 16 residues. Germline CDR1 and CDR2: DFQATT and SNEGSKA (reference sequence). CDR3 DNA sequence: TGCAGTGCTAGCGGGGTGTTGCGGGGGAGGGAAGAGACCCAGTACTTC. This sequence encodes CSASGVLRGREETQYF.

As regards this clonotype: Germline is not matched at one junction end, which may reflect a read error. The chain employs TRBV20-1 and TRBJ2-3, with D possibly TRBD1 on 6 matching bases. The V gene's germline CDR1 is DFQATT and CDR2 SNEGSKA (reference sequence). The CDR3 sequence is 16 residues long. CDR3 region: CSASQRQGSSTDTRYF. CDR3 DNA sequence: TGCAGTGCTAGCCAACGTCAGGGGAGCAGCACAGATACGCGGTATTTT.

This clonotype turned up a few times. The chain has TRBV28 and TRBJ2-7; TRBD2 matches 10 bases. This CDR3 comprises 15 residues. With V trimmed by 5 bases and J by 10 bases, 14 bases remained unmatched. The germline gives CDR1 MDHEN, CDR2 SYDVKM. CDR3 coding DNA: TGTGCCAGCAGTCATCCGGGACTAGCGTCTCAACTCCAGTACTTC. Translating gives CASSHPGLASQLQYF.

This clonotype was counted a few times. The rearrangement links TRBV7-2 to TRBJ1-6, with no clear D. The CDR3 length is 15 residues. CDR1 and CDR2 from the germline V gene are SGHTA and FQGNSA. Trimming shortened V by 0 bases and J by 7 bases, and 10 bases separated the two germline ends. The CDR3: CASSLASAPNSPLHF. The CDR3 nucleotides read TGTGCCAGCAGCTTAGCGAGTGCTCCGAATTCACCCCTCCACTTT. Complete variable domain (other parts from reference TRBV7-2 and TRBJ1-6): GAGVSQSPSNKVTEKGKDVELRCDPISGHTALYWYRQSLGQGLEFLIYFQGNSAPDKSGLPSDRFSAERTGGSVSTLTIQRTQQEDSAVYLCASSLASAPNSPLHFGNGTRLTVT.

This rearrangement joins TRBV7-2 to TRBJ2-1; 10 bases match TRBD2. The CDR3 loop spans 18 amino acids. In germline, CDR1 is SGHTA, CDR2 FQGNSA. After removal of 5 bases from V and 0 bases from J, the junction contained 10 bases not matched to a gene. DNA for the CDR3: TGTGCCAGCAGCCGTAGCGGGGGGCCCCCGAGCTCCTACAATGAGCAGTTCTTC. This sequence encodes CASSRSGGPPSSYNEQFF.

V gene TRBV6-6 combines with J gene TRBJ2-1; 10 nucleotides align to TRBD1. The germline V gene encodes CDR1 MNHNY and CDR2 SVGAGI (reference sequence). After removal of 6 bases from V and 7 bases from J, the junction contained 6 bases not matched to a gene. The CDR3 consists of 14 residues. The DNA of the CDR3 is TGTGCCAGCAGCGATAGGACAGGGGGGAATGAGCAGTTCTTC. This gives the protein CASSDRTGGNEQFF.

Details on this clonotype: Just one base apart from a much larger clone, this may be a read error. The gene calls are TRBV2 and TRBJ2-1; maybe TRBD1 (6 bases). CDR3 length equals 13 residues. The V gene's germline CDR1 is SNHLY and CDR2 FYNNEI. Trimming left V 6 bases short and J 6 bases short, with 12 bases between. CDR3 residues: CASREQGFNEQFF. DNA for the CDR3: TGTGCCAGCAGGGAACAGGGATTCAATGAGCAGTTCTTC.

The chain employs TRBV27 and TRBJ2-5; D remains unclear. This CDR3 is built from 17 residues. Germline CDR1 and CDR2: MNHEY and SMNVEV (reference sequence). V was shortened by 5 bases and J by 1 base, with 20 bases between the two germline ends. This CDR3 reads CASSPFEGRSGQETQYF. In DNA form, the CDR3 reads TGTGCCAGCAGTCCCTTCGAAGGGCGATCTGGCCAAGAGACCCAGTACTTC.

This clonotype has only a few counts. The genes are TRBV5-1 and TRBJ2-7; D is undetermined. Near its end, the DNA agrees better with TRBJ2-5, so the J call may be wrong. CDR3 length equals 14 residues. In germline, CDR1 is SGHRS, CDR2 YFSETQ. Here the CDR3 reads CASSPGRLQETQYF. Written as DNA, the CDR3 is TGCGCCAGCAGCCCCGGACGGCTACAAGAGACCCAGTACTTC.

This clonotype has just a few counts. The chain combines TRBV9 with TRBJ2-1, with 7 bases lining up with TRBD2. The CDR3 covers 17 residues. Germline V gene sequence: CDR1 SGDLS, CDR2 YYNGEE. Trimming removed 0 bases from V and 7 bases from J; junction bases left unmatched: 13. CDR3: CASSVASGGRLRNEQFF. CDR3 DNA: TGTGCCAGCAGCGTAGCTAGCGGAGGTAGACTACGAAATGAGCAGTTCTTC.

The chain couples TRBV6-6 to TRBJ2-3; a weak D match, TRBD1 (5 bases). The CDR3 is 15 residues long. Trimming removed 6 bases at V and 2 bases at J, with 15 bases between. Germline CDR1 is MNHNY and CDR2 is SVGAGI (reference sequence). CDR3 bases: TGTGCCAGCAGCCATCTGGGGCAGGACACAGATACGCAGTATTTT. As protein: CASSHLGQDTDTQYF.

The chain links TRBV3-1 to TRBJ2-1; D unresolved. Trimming took 1 base from V and 8 from J, leaving 9 bases between them. The CDR3 extends over 13 amino acids. Looked up from germline, CDR1 is LGHDT and CDR2 is YNNKEL (reference sequence). The CDR3 DNA reads as TGTGCCAGCAGCCAAGGACCTTGGGATGAGCAGTTCTTC. The encoded protein is CASSQGPWDEQFF.

This clonotype was seen a handful of times. V gene TRBV5-1 combines with J gene TRBJ2-1; D unresolved. Germline CDR1 SGHRS, CDR2 YFSETQ. This CDR3 contains 13 residues. Deletions cut 0 bases from V and 10 bases from J, with 11 bases between. For the CDR3, the DNA is TGCGCCAGCAGCTTGGGGGCCGCTGCAGAGCAGTTCTTC. It specifies CASSLGAAAEQFF.

DNA for the CDR3: TGTGCCAGCAGCTTAGGTAGGATGCCCTACGAGCAGTACTTC. It translates to CASSLGRMPYEQYF. J is TRBJ2-7 and V is TRBV7-9; D uncertain. Between the trimmed V and J ends, which lost 1 base and 2 bases, there was a span of 9 bases. Germline V gene sequence: CDR1 SEHNR, CDR2 FQNEAQ (reference sequence). This CDR3 contains 14 residues.

This clonotype was picked up a small number of times. The junction shows a germline mismatch at one end, possibly a read error. V usage is TRBV29-1 and J usage is TRBJ2-6, with D hard to call. Germline V lookup: CDR1 SQVTM, CDR2 ANQGSEA. The CDR3 runs to 13 residues. DNA for the CDR3: TGCAGCGTTGAAGTCTCTGAGGCCAACGTCCTGACTTTC. It codes for CSVEVSEANVLTF.

The V call is TRBV7-2, the J call TRBJ2-7, with D maybe TRBD1 (5 bases). Germline loops: CDR1 SGHTA, CDR2 FQGNSA. This CDR3 comprises 14 residues. Trimming removed 1 base at V and 5 bases at J, with 12 bases between. The CDR3 DNA sequence: TGTGCCAGCAGCTTAGAAGGGGCGGTCAACGAGCAGTACTTC. It translates to CASSLEGAVNEQYF.

The V and J genes are TRBV28 and TRBJ2-7; D not resolved. The V gene lost 6 bases and the J gene lost 6 bases, with 12 bases spanning the gap. This CDR3 contains 12 residues. Germline-derived CDR1 and CDR2 are MDHEN and SYDVKM. The CDR3 region is CASRFNPGEQYF. The CDR3 DNA reads as TGTGCCAGCAGGTTCAACCCCGGCGAGCAGTACTTC.

The chain carries TRBV24-1 and TRBJ1-5; D is undetermined. The CDR3 totals 12 residues. Germline lookup yields CDR1 KGHDR and CDR2 SFDVKD. Trimming stripped 1 base from V and 4 bases from J, with 1 base between. CDR3 protein: CATSDLNQPQHF. In DNA, the CDR3 is TGTGCCACCAGTGATTTAAATCAGCCCCAGCATTTT.

This clonotype was counted only a few times. The rearrangement links TRBV5-1 to TRBJ1-2; TRBD1 matches 7 bases. Germline V gene sequence: CDR1 SGHRS, CDR2 YFSETQ. The CDR3 sequence is 13 residues long. The V and J ends lost 0 bases and 8 bases, in that order; junction bases with no gene match: 4. The CDR3 nucleotides read TGCGCCAGCAGCTTGGCCGTAGGGGGCGGCTACACCTTC. Its protein is CASSLAVGGGYTF.